These 29 T cell receptor beta chains originate from one sample sequenced in a study of T-cell memory formation after mild COVID-19. TCRdb processed the 5' RACE reads anew with MiXCR; each CDR3 protein has one entry. The data contain 580,000 or so distinct CDR3 sequences, about 18% of them singletons. Sequencing input: PBMCs or a T cell subset sorted from them (not recorded which). These receptors originate from an adult woman who had mild COVID-19 (a few samples of this study predate the infection). Cell type and time point are not known.

This chain links TRBV6-5 with TRBJ2-1, with 7 nucleotides matching TRBD2. With V trimmed by 3 bases and J by 0 bases, 5 bases remained unmatched. The CDR3 extends over 16 amino acids. Germline V gene lookup returns CDR1 MNHEY and CDR2 SVGAGI. CDR3 residues: CASSYIWGGSYNEQFF. In DNA, the CDR3 is TGTGCCAGCAGTTATATTTGGGGGGGCTCCTACAATGAGCAGTTCTTC.

This clonotype has just a few counts. The chain carries TRBV20-1 and TRBJ1-1, with unresolved D. The CDR3 runs to 13 residues. Trimming removed 6 bases from V and 3 bases from J, with 14 bases in between. CDR1 and CDR2 from the germline V gene are DFQATT and SNEGSKA (reference sequence). In DNA, the CDR3 is TGCAGTGCCCCCGGCGGGTCGGACACTGAAGCTTTCTTT. It encodes CSAPGGSDTEAFF.

The table lists this clonotype with a few counts. The J gene is TRBJ1-1, the V gene TRBV20-1; D is perhaps TRBD1 (6 bases). V lost 6 bases and J 5 bases, leaving 13 bases between the germline ends. From germline, CDR1 is DFQATT and CDR2 SNEGSKA (reference sequence). The CDR3 loop spans 12 amino acids. CDR3 bases: TGCAGTGCCCGAAGGGGGAGTACTGAAGCTTTCTTT. This encodes CSARRGSTEAFF.

This sequence joins TRBV30 and TRBJ2-1; 8 positions match TRBD1. With 4 bases clipped from V and 6 bases from J, the junction kept 11 bases outside the gene matches. This CDR3 is 15 amino acids long. Germline V lookup: CDR1 GTSNPN, CDR2 SVGIG (reference sequence). The CDR3 here is CAWNSGAGGINEQFF. CDR3 nucleotide sequence: TGTGCCTGGAATTCTGGGGCAGGGGGCATCAATGAGCAGTTCTTC.

The genes are TRBV4-1 and TRBJ2-2; tentatively, D is TRBD2 (5 bases). V lost 0 bases and J 1 base, leaving 12 bases between the germline ends. Germline-derived CDR1 and CDR2 are MGHRA and YSYEKL. The CDR3 has 17 residues. The CDR3 DNA reads as TGCGCCAGCAGCCAAGATTTTGAGGGCCTGAACACCGGGGAGCTGTTTTTT. Its protein is CASSQDFEGLNTGELFF.

The rearrangement uses TRBV27 and TRBJ2-1; weak D call: TRBD2 (7 bases). This CDR3 comprises 16 residues. The V gene lost 4 bases and the J gene lost 4 bases, with 17 bases spanning the gap. CDR1 MNHEY and CDR2 SMNVEV come from the germline V gene (reference sequence). The CDR3 here is CASSSRGGGLYNEQFF. The CDR3, as DNA: TGTGCCAGCAGTTCCAGGGGCGGGGGTCTATACAATGAGCAGTTCTTC.

Only a few counts were recorded for this clonotype. The chain couples TRBV9 to TRBJ1-3; no firm D call. V lost 0 bases and J lost 0, with 7 bases in between. The CDR3 has 15 amino acids. Germline CDR1 is SGDLS and CDR2 is YYNGEE. The CDR3 is CASSVATSSGNTIYF. CDR3 nucleotides: TGTGCCAGCAGCGTAGCTACGAGCTCTGGAAACACCATATATTTT.

CDR3 region: CASSQGGLAADTQYF. The CDR3, as DNA: TGTGCCAGCAGCCAAGGAGGGCTAGCGGCAGATACGCAGTATTTT. The chain recombines TRBV7-3 with TRBJ2-3; 7 nucleotides align to TRBD2. The CDR3 sequence is 15 residues long. V was pared by 5 bases and J by 4 bases, with 9 bases of the junction left unmatched. Per the germline V gene, CDR1 is SGHTA and CDR2 is FQGTGA.

The chain recombines TRBV5-1 with TRBJ2-2; D gene uncertain. The germline V and J ends were trimmed by 3 bases and 5 bases, with 11 bases remaining between them. Germline loops: CDR1 SGHRS, CDR2 YFSETQ. This CDR3 has 14 residues. In DNA form, the CDR3 reads TGCGCCAGCAGCTACATGCCGGGTACCGGGGAGCTGTTTTTT. Translating gives CASSYMPGTGELFF.

The chain links TRBV6-6 to TRBJ1-1, with D perhaps TRBD1 (5 bases). Deletions cut 6 bases from V and 8 bases from J, with 7 bases between. Germline V gene sequence: CDR1 MNHNY, CDR2 SVGAGI (reference sequence). There are 10 residues in the CDR3. CDR3 loop: CASRGVEAFF. The CDR3 bases are TGTGCCAGCAGGGGGGTAGAAGCTTTCTTT.

The rearrangement uses TRBV7-8 and TRBJ2-1; D perhaps matches TRBD2 (5 bases). Trimming took 2 bases from V and 7 from J, leaving 12 bases between them. The V gene's germline CDR1 is SGHVS and CDR2 FQNEAQ. This CDR3 has 14 amino acids. The CDR3 DNA sequence: TGTGCCAGCAGCTTATCCCCTAGCTGGAATGAGCAGTTCTTC. The encoded protein is CASSLSPSWNEQFF.

The chain couples TRBV7-9 to TRBJ2-1; TRBD1 agrees at 9 bases. The CDR3 sequence is 17 residues long. CDR1 is SEHNR and CDR2 is FQNEAQ in the germline V gene (reference sequence). The J segment lost 3 bases and the V segment lost 2 bases, leaving 8 bases of the junction unmatched. The CDR3: CASSLPGTGLIYNEQFF. CDR3 coding DNA: TGTGCCAGCAGCTTACCCGGGACAGGGCTTATCTACAATGAGCAGTTCTTC.

The V gene is TRBV12-3 or TRBV12-4, the J gene TRBJ1-1, with D tentatively TRBD1 (5 bases). V was shortened by 3 bases and J by 1 base, with 12 bases between the two germline ends. This CDR3 comprises 15 residues. The CDR3 region has the DNA TGTGCCAGCAGTTTTTCCCCCGGGGCGAACACTGAAGCTTTCTTT. It is translated as CASSFSPGANTEAFF.

The V and J genes are TRBV12-3 or TRBV12-4 and TRBJ1-5, with D maybe TRBD1 (5 bases). The CDR3 has 13 amino acids. V lost 6 bases and J 8 bases, leaving 14 bases between the germline ends. The CDR3: CASSPRPREPQHF. The DNA of the CDR3 is TGTGCCAGCAGCCCTCGCCCCAGGGAGCCCCAGCATTTT.

The V gene is TRBV7-8, the J gene TRBJ2-1, with a possible D match to TRBD2 (5 bases). Between the trimmed V and J ends, which lost 5 bases and 5 bases, there was a span of 16 bases. CDR1 is SGHVS and CDR2 is FQNEAQ in the germline V gene. The CDR3 length is 15 residues. The CDR3 sequence: CASSPSWTGDNEQFF. CDR3 nucleotide sequence: TGTGCCAGCAGCCCCAGCTGGACTGGGGACAATGAGCAGTTCTTC.

This chain links TRBV5-1 with TRBJ2-7, with 8 bases lining up with TRBD2. The CDR3 is 15 residues long. Germline CDR1 reads SGHRS; CDR2 reads YFSETQ. V shed 0 bases, J shed 1 base, and the junction held 3 bases outside the gene matches. CDR3 protein: CASSLAGTRSYEQYF. The CDR3 DNA sequence: TGCGCCAGCAGCTTGGCCGGGACTAGGTCCTACGAGCAGTACTTC.

This clonotype was seen more than once but under ten times. V is TRBV27 and J is TRBJ2-1; a possible D gene is TRBD2 (5 bases). Germline V gives CDR1 MNHEY, CDR2 SMNVEV (reference sequence). Trimming cost V 6 bases and J 6 bases, with 21 bases left between them. The CDR3 is 16 residues long. This CDR3 is CASSDPSRAAANEQFF. CDR3 nucleotide sequence: TGTGCCAGCAGCGATCCGTCGAGGGCAGCGGCCAATGAGCAGTTCTTC.

The rearrangement links TRBV29-1 to TRBJ2-1, with 8 bases matching TRBD2. This CDR3 spans 17 amino acids. From germline, CDR1 is SQVTM and CDR2 ANQGSEA. Trimming at V came to 1 base and at J to 5 bases, leaving 13 bases not matched to a gene. The CDR3 DNA reads TGCAGCGTTGAAGCGAGCTTTTTGGCGGGGGGCCACAATGAGCAGTTCTTC. Amino acids: CSVEASFLAGGHNEQFF.

The V call is TRBV12-3 or TRBV12-4, the J call TRBJ2-1, with D possibly being TRBD2 (7 bases). The CDR3 has 16 amino acids. Trimming pared 6 bases from V and 9 bases from J, leaving 24 bases between. In nucleotides, the CDR3 is TGTGCCAGCAGCTCCATCCCGGGAAGGGGGGGTGTTGAGCAGTTCTTC. It is translated as CASSSIPGRGGVEQFF.

This clonotype was observed many times. The chain recombines TRBV5-1 with TRBJ2-7; TRBD1 aligns across 7 bases. This CDR3 contains 16 residues. Germline V CDR1 and CDR2: SGHRS, YFSETQ. The junction had 10 bases not matched to a gene; V was cut back by 4 bases and J by 0 bases. For the CDR3, the DNA is TGCGCCAGCAGCCGTGGTCACCGGGACAGCTCCTACGAGCAGTACTTC. Translation gives CASSRGHRDSSYEQYF.

There are a few counts of this clonotype. This chain connects TRBV12-3 or TRBV12-4 to TRBJ1-3, with D maybe TRBD1 (5 bases). V was trimmed by 8 bases and J by 0 bases, leaving 14 bases between them. This CDR3 is 15 amino acids long. The CDR3 sequence is CASFSQAISGNTIYF. The CDR3 region has the DNA TGTGCCAGCTTTTCACAGGCAATCTCTGGAAACACCATATATTTT.

The sample holds many counts of this clonotype. The CDR3 region is CASSQVAGGPAEQYF. For the CDR3, the DNA is TGTGCCAGCAGCCAAGTAGCGGGAGGCCCTGCGGAGCAGTACTTC. This sequence joins TRBV3-1 and TRBJ2-7; 10 bases line up with TRBD2. Unmatched junction bases numbered 7, after V lost 1 base and J lost 7 bases. The CDR3 has 15 residues. Germline V CDR1 and CDR2: LGHDT, YNNKEL (reference sequence).

V gene TRBV6-1 combines with J gene TRBJ2-1; D remains unclear. Germline CDR1 and CDR2: MNHNS and SASEGT. The CDR3 loop spans 15 amino acids. The germline V and J ends were trimmed by 4 bases and 12 bases, with 22 bases remaining between them. This chain's CDR3 is CASSVGYPDLTWQFF. CDR3 sequence (DNA): TGTGCCAGCAGTGTGGGGTATCCTGACTTGACTTGGCAGTTCTTC.

This chain uses TRBV12-5 with TRBJ2-2; D not certain. CDR1 is LGHNT and CDR2 is FRNRAP in the germline V gene. V was pared by 1 base and J by 1 base, with 7 bases between. This CDR3 spans 15 amino acids. For the CDR3, the DNA is TGTGCTAGTGGTTTGGGTGCCCTGAACACCGGGGAGCTGTTTTTT. Translating gives CASGLGALNTGELFF.

The chain joins TRBV10-3 to TRBJ1-2, with 9 bases that match TRBD1. The V gene end was trimmed by 0 bases and the J gene end by 7 bases; junction bases not matched to a gene: 9. CDR1 ENHRY and CDR2 SYGVKD come from the germline V gene. There are 16 residues in the CDR3. For the CDR3, the DNA is TGTGCCATCAGTGAGTCCGATCCGGGACAGGGTAGTGGCTACACCTTC. Translation gives CAISESDPGQGSGYTF.

This clonotype was counted only a few times. The chain has TRBV19 and TRBJ2-1; possibly TRBD1 or TRBD2 for D (6 bases each). This CDR3 is 15 amino acids long. V was trimmed by 1 base and J by 2 bases, leaving 9 bases between them. Germline V gene sequence: CDR1 LNHDA, CDR2 SQIVND (reference sequence). CDR3 sequence: CASSIAGAPYNEQFF. The CDR3 bases are TGTGCCAGTAGTATAGCGGGGGCCCCCTACAATGAGCAGTTCTTC.

V is TRBV11-2 and J is TRBJ1-3; the D is unclear. Germline lookup yields CDR1 SGHAT and CDR2 FQNNGV. CDR3 length: 14 residues. V lost 3 bases to trimming and J lost 4 bases, with 10 bases between them. The CDR3 here is CASSFSETGNTIYF. CDR3 DNA sequence: TGTGCCAGCAGCTTTTCAGAAACAGGAAACACCATATATTTT.

This clonotype was observed a handful of times. This rearrangement joins TRBV2 to TRBJ1-5; D call uncertain. The germline V gene encodes CDR1 SNHLY and CDR2 FYNNEI. Trimming stripped 6 bases from V and 3 bases from J, with 12 bases between. CDR3 length: 14 residues. The CDR3 reads CASRGSGFNQPQHF. Written as DNA, the CDR3 is TGTGCCAGCAGGGGCAGCGGTTTCAATCAGCCCCAGCATTTT.

The V and J genes are TRBV2 and TRBJ2-3; a weak D match, TRBD2 (6 bases). This CDR3 comprises 13 residues. V was trimmed by 3 bases and J by 6 bases, leaving 10 bases between them. Per germline, CDR1 SNHLY and CDR2 FYNNEI. Here the CDR3 DNA reads TGTGCCAGCAGTGAGGCGGGGTTTGATACGCAGTATTTT. Protein: CASSEAGFDTQYF.